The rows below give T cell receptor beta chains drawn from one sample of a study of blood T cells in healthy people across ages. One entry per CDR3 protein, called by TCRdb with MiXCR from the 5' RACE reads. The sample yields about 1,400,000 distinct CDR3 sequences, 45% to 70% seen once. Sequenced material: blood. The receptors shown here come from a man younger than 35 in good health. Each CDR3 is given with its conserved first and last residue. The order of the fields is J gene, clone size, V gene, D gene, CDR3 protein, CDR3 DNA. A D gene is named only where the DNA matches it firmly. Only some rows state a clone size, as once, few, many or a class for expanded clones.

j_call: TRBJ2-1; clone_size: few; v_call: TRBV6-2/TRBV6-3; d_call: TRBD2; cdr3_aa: CASSYTPGLAGVSPTRNEQFF; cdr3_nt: TGTGCCAGCAGTTACACACCGGGACTAGCGGGAGTGAGCCCTACAAGGAATGAGCAGTTCTTC
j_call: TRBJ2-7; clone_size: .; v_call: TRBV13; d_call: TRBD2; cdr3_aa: CASSARGLAGGDEQYF; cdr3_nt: TGTGCCAGCAGCGCGAGAGGACTAGCGGGGGGCGACGAGCAGTACTTC
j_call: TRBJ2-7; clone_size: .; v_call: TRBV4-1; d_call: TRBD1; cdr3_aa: CASNQELGQAYEQYF; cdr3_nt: TGCGCCAGCAACCAAGAATTGGGACAGGCGTACGAGCAGTACTTC
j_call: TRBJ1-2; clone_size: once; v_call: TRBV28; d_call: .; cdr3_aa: CASSSPLGPNGYTF; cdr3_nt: TGTGCCAGCAGTTCTCCCCTGGGCCCAAATGGCTACACCTTC
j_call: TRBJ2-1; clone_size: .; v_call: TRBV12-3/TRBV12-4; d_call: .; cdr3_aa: CASSGSEVALYNEQFF; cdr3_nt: TGTGCCAGCAGTGGCTCAGAAGTGGCGCTCTACAATGAGCAGTTCTTC
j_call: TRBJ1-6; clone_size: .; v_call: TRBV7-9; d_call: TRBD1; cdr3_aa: CASSKDRESYNSPLHF; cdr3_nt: TGTGCCAGCAGCAAGGACAGGGAGTCCTATAATTCACCCCTCCACTTT
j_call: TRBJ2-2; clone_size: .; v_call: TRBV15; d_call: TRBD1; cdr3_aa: CATSRDRDRGTGELFF; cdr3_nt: TGTGCCACCAGCAGGGACCGGGACAGGGGCACCGGGGAGCTGTTTTTT
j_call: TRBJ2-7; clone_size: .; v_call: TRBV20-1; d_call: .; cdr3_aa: CSASYTGRARAEQYF; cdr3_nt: TGCAGTGCTAGTTACACCGGCAGGGCTCGGGCCGAGCAGTACTTC
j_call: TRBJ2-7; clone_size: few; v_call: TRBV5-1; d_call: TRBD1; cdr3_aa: CASSWDRDSEQYF; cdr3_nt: TGCGCCAGCAGCTGGGACAGGGACAGCGAGCAGTACTTC
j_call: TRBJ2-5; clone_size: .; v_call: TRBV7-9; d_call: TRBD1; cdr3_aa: CASSPNRGQKETQYF; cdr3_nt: TGTGCCAGCAGCCCGAACAGGGGGCAAAAAGAGACCCAGTACTTC
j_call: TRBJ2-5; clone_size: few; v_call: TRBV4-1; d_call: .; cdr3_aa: CASSQPDRLQETQYF; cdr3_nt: TGCGCCAGCAGCCAACCAGACAGGTTACAAGAGACCCAGTACTTC
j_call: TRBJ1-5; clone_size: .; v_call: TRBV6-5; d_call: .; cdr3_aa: CASSYSSVTGADQPQHF; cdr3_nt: TGTGCCAGCAGTTACTCGTCAGTGACAGGAGCAGATCAGCCCCAGCATTTT
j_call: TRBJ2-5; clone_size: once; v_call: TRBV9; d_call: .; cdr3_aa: CASSEGPLVAETQYF; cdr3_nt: TGTGCCAGCAGCGAGGGACCCCTCGTCGCAGAGACCCAGTACTTC
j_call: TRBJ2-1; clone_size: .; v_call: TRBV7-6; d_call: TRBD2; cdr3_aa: CASSLTASSGSSYNEQFF; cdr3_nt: TGTGCCAGCAGCTTAACGGCTTCTAGCGGGAGTAGCTACAATGAGCAGTTCTTC
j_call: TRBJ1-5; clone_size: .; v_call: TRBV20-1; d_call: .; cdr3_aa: CSAHSVPGYSNQPQHF; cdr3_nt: TGCAGTGCTCATAGTGTCCCAGGATATAGCAATCAGCCCCAGCATTTT
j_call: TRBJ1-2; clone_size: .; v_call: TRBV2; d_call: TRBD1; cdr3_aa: CASSVRQGVYGYTF; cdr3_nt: TGTGCCAGCAGTGTCCGACAGGGTGTCTATGGCTACACCTTC
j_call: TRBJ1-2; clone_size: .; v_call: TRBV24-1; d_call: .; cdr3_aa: CATSDSSGGVDGYTF; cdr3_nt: TGTGCCACCAGTGATAGCAGCGGGGGCGTAGATGGCTACACCTTC
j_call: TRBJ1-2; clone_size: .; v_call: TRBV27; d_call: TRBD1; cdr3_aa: CASSLSRDRGRIGGYTF; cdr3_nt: TGTGCCAGCAGTCTCTCCCGGGACAGGGGGCGTATAGGTGGCTACACCTTC
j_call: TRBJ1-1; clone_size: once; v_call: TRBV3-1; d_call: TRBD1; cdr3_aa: CASSQQGGDTEAFF; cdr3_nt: TGTGCCAGCAGCCAACAGGGGGGGGACACTGAAGCTTTCTTT
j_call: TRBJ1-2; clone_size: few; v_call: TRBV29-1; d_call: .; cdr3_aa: CSVEDWPGAYYGYTF; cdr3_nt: TGCAGCGTTGAAGATTGGCCAGGGGCTTACTATGGCTACACCTTC
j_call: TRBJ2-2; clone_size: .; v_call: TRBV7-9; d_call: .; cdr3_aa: CASSLGIWVEKSNTGELFF; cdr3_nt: TGTGCCAGCAGCTTAGGCATTTGGGTCGAGAAATCGAACACCGGGGAGCTGTTTTTT
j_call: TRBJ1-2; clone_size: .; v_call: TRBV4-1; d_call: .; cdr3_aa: CASSQETDFPNYGYTF; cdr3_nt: TGCGCCAGCAGCCAAGAAACTGACTTTCCTAACTATGGCTACACCTTC
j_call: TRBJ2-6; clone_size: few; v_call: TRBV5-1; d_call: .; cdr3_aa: CASSLGGADSGANVLTF; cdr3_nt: TGCGCCAGCAGCTTGGGGGGGGCAGATTCTGGGGCCAACGTCCTGACTTTC
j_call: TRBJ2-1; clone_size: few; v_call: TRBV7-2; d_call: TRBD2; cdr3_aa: CASSSGTSVLNEQFF; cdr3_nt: TGTGCCAGCAGCTCGGGGACTAGCGTACTCAATGAGCAGTTCTTC
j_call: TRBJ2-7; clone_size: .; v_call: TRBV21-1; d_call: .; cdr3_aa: CASIFPRSYEQYF; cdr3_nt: TGTGCCAGCATATTCCCCCGCTCCTACGAGCAGTACTTC
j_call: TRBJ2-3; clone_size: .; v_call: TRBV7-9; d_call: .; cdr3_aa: CASSLAGDHFTDTQYF; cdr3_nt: TGTGCCAGCAGCTTAGCAGGGGACCACTTCACAGATACGCAGTATTTT
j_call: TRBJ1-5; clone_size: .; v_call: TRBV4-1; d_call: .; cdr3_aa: CASSHLQGGNQPQHF; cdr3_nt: TGCGCCAGCAGCCACCTACAGGGAGGCAATCAGCCCCAGCATTTT
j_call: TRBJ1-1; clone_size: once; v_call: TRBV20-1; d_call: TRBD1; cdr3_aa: CSAKGQPNTEAFF; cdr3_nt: TGCAGTGCGAAGGGACAGCCGAACACTGAAGCTTTCTTT
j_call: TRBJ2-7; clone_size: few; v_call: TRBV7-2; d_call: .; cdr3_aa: CASSLGAERAYEQYF; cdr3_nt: TGTGCCAGCAGCTTAGGAGCGGAGAGGGCCTACGAGCAGTACTTC
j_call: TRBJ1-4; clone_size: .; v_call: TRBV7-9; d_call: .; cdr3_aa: CASSPTSGFDLEKLFF; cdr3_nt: TGCGCCAGCAGCCCCACGTCTGGGTTCGATCTTGAAAAACTGTTTTTT
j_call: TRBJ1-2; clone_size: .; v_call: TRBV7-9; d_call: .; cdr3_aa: CASSLPRDTFPNYGYTF; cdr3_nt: TGTGCCAGCAGCTTACCCAGAGACACCTTCCCTAACTATGGCTACACCTTC
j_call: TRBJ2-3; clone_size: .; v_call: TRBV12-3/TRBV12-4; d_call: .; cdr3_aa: CASSIDSLLTDAQYF; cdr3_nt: TGTGCCAGCAGCATCGACAGTCTTTTAACAGATGCGCAGTATTTT
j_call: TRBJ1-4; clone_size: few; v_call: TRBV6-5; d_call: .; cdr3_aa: CASSYSLSANEKLFF; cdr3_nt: TGTGCCAGCAGTTACTCGCTGTCTGCTAATGAAAAACTGTTTTTT